A single sample is the source of the 6 T cell receptor beta chains below, sequenced in a study of T cell clonality in common variable immunodeficiency. Broader study findings: Reportedly, TCR beta sequences from common variable immunodeficiency showed fewer deletions and N-nucleotide insertions.

Profiling relied on immunoSEQ multiplex PCR, and the TCRdb table lists in-frame clones only, not all of them. The data show under 40,000 clones, with none appearing a single time. Their cognate antigens are unknown. Sequenced input: peripheral blood mononuclear cells. These receptors originate from a human donor with common variable immunodeficiency.

This clone was detected many times. The read ends 3 residues before the CDR3 terminus; that terminus is restored from the germline J gene. The chain links TRBV7-9 to TRBJ1-4, with D tentatively TRBD1 (6 bases). Germline assignment: CDR1 SEHNR and CDR2 FQNEAQ (reference sequence). The V and J ends lost 5 bases and 6 bases respectively, with 13 bases between them. The CDR3 loop spans 14 amino acids. The CDR3 loop reads CASSRDKADEKLFF. Partial CDR3 DNA: TGTGCCAGCAGCCGGGACAAAGCGGATGAAAAA.

Regarding this clone: Sequencing ends 3 residues short of the CDR3 end; the germline J gene provides the rest. V usage is TRBV6-2 or TRBV6-3 and J usage is TRBJ2-7, with D uncertain. The V gene lost 6 bases and the J gene lost 5 bases, with 11 bases spanning the gap. This CDR3 is 12 amino acids long. CDR1 MNHEY and CDR2 SVGEGT come from the germline V gene. Incomplete CDR3 DNA: TGTGCCAGCAGCCGGGTCCTGCACGAG. Translation: CASSRVLHE. In full, the CDR3 reads CASSRVLHEQYF.

This clone occurred many times. Coverage ceases 3 residues before the CDR3 finishes, and the germline J gene fills in the end. The chain joins TRBV29-1 to TRBJ2-1; 7 bases align to TRBD1. The CDR3 extends over 14 amino acids. Germline V lookup: CDR1 SQVTM, CDR2 ANQGSEA. The V gene end was trimmed by 5 bases and the J gene end by 5 bases; junction bases not matched to a gene: 9. This CDR3 reads CSVSDRAFDNEQFF. The DNA read from the CDR3 is TGCAGCGTTTCAGACAGGGCTTTTGACAATGAG.

Notes on this clone: Sequencing ends 3 residues short of the CDR3 end; the germline J gene provides the rest. The gene calls are TRBV29-1 and TRBJ2-5, with D possibly being TRBD1 (6 bases). There are 12 residues in the CDR3. Per the germline V gene, CDR1 is SQVTM and CDR2 is ANQGSEA. V was trimmed by 6 bases and J by 5 bases, leaving 13 bases between them. The part of the CDR3 DNA that was read is TGCAGCGTGAAGGGGGTTGCGGAGACC. Translating gives CSVKGVAET. The whole CDR3 sequence reads CSVKGVAETQYF.

As for this clone: The CDR3 is cut off 3 residues early in the read; its end comes from the germline J gene. The rearrangement joins TRBV5-6 to TRBJ1-6; TRBD1 is a possible D gene (6 bases). V lost 3 bases and J lost 10, with 14 bases in between. The CDR3 sequence is 14 residues long. Germline CDR1 is SGHDT and CDR2 is YYEEEE. CDR3 DNA (partial): TGTGCCAGCAGCTCTCAGGGGAAGGGATCACCC. Translating it yields CASSSQGKGSP. The complete CDR3 sequence is CASSSQGKGSPLHF. The variable domain in full, with the rest retrieved from reference TRBV5-6 and TRBJ1-6, is DAGVTQSPTHLIKTRGQQVTLRCSPKSGHDTVSWYQQALGQGPQFIFQYYEEEERQRGNFPDRFSGHQFPNYSSELNVNALLLGDSALYLCASSSQGKGSPLHFGNGTRLTVT.

Concerning this clone itself: The CDR3 end falls 3 residues outside the read, so it is completed with the germline J gene. The chain recombines TRBV18 with TRBJ1-2; 7 nucleotides match TRBD1. Trimming at V came to 4 bases and at J to 4 bases, leaving 6 bases not matched to a gene. The CDR3 totals 14 residues. Germline V gene lookup returns CDR1 KGHSH and CDR2 LQKENI. The CDR3 reads CASSLTGISYGYTF. CDR3 DNA (partial): TGTGCCAGCTCACTGACAGGGATCAGCTATGGC.